What follows are 13 T cell receptor beta chains derived from one specimen sequenced in a study of Ad26.COV2.S vaccination and SARS-CoV-2 variants. Here immunoSEQ multiplex PCR was the method, and the copy in TCRdb shows in-frame clones only, minus some. The table records 400,000 to 450,000 clones, roughly 90% of them present only once. Treatment: about 20 received Ad26.COV2.S at low or high dose, single or two shots; a few received placebo; per-sample allocation not given. Samples came from day 63 after the first vaccine or placebo injection. The material was peripheral blood, obtained in a trial of Ad26.COV2.S vaccine versus placebo. Receptors were obtained from a person aged 18 to 65 who received the Ad26.COV2.S COVID-19 vaccine or a placebo.

This chain links TRBV5-4 with TRBJ1-2; TRBD1 matches at 7 bases. The V and J ends lost 4 bases and 4 bases, in that order; junction bases with no gene match: 4. The CDR3 sequence is 13 residues long. The germline V gene encodes CDR1 SGHNT and CDR2 YYREEE (reference sequence). DNA for the CDR3: TGTGCCAGCAGCCAGGGGGAGGTCTATGGCTACACCTTC. Amino acids: CASSQGEVYGYTF.

Concerning this clone itself: Other DNA sequences in this sample translate to the same CDR3. This sequence joins TRBV4-1 and TRBJ1-5; D not certain. This CDR3 has 13 amino acids. Trimming left V 1 base short and J 2 bases short, with 3 bases between. Germline V lookup: CDR1 MGHRA, CDR2 YSYEKL. CDR3 residues: CASSQGGNQPQHF. As DNA, the CDR3 is TGCGCCAGCAGCCAAGGTGGCAATCAGCCCCAGCATTTT.

V is TRBV7-2 and J is TRBJ2-7; no definite D call. The CDR3 is 13 residues long. Trimming took off 0 bases at V and 5 bases at J, with 8 bases between the two ends. Per germline, CDR1 SGHTA and CDR2 FQGNSA. CDR3 protein: CASSLALSNEQYF. The CDR3 DNA reads TGTGCCAGCAGCTTAGCACTTTCGAACGAGCAGTACTTC.

About this clone: One end of the junction is discordant with germline, which a read error may explain. This chain uses TRBV7-7 with TRBJ1-4, with D possibly TRBD1 on 6 matching bases. Germline CDR1 reads SSHAT; CDR2 reads FNYEAQ (reference sequence). CDR3 length: 16 amino acids. CDR3 protein: CASSFRTDATIEKLFF. CDR3 coding DNA: TGTGCCAGCAGCTTTAGGACAGATGCAACTATTGAAAAACTGTTTTTT.

The chain has TRBV7-6 and TRBJ1-1; possible D gene TRBD1, 6 bases. CDR1 SGHVS and CDR2 FNYEAQ come from the germline V gene. CDR3 size: 14 residues. Trimming left V 6 bases short and J 3 bases short, with 14 bases between. The CDR3 DNA is TGTGCCAGCAGTTCCTCGGGGGGCTACACTGAAGCTTTCTTT. The encoded protein is CASSSSGGYTEAFF.

The V and J genes are TRBV7-9 and TRBJ2-7; D assignment may be TRBD1 or TRBD2 (6 bases each). The germline V gene encodes CDR1 SEHNR and CDR2 FQNEAQ (reference sequence). The CDR3 consists of 16 residues. Trimming took off 5 bases at V and 2 bases at J, with 19 bases between the two ends. In nucleotides, the CDR3 is TGTGCCAGCAGCCCCGGGGCCGGGGGCCAAACCTACGAGCAGTACTTC. Translating gives CASSPGAGGQTYEQYF. Filled out from reference TRBV7-9 and TRBJ2-7, the complete variable domain reads DTGVSQNPRHKITKRGQNVTFRCDPISEHNRLYWYRQTLGQGPEFLTYFQNEAQLEKSRLLSDRFSAERPKGSFSTLEIQRTEQGDSAMYLCASSPGAGGQTYEQYFGPGTRLTVT.

CDR3 residues: CASSSRGRSSYGYTF. DNA of the CDR3: TGTGCCAGCAGCTCCAGGGGAAGAAGTAGCTATGGCTACACCTTC. The chain uses TRBV5-4 and TRBJ1-2, with D possibly being TRBD1 (6 bases). The CDR3 sequence is 15 residues long. Germline assignment: CDR1 SGHNT and CDR2 YYREEE (reference sequence). Between the trimmed V and J ends, which lost 3 bases and 4 bases, there was a span of 16 bases.

The chain uses TRBV15 and TRBJ2-5, with TRBD2 as a possible D gene (6 bases). The CDR3 is 16 amino acids. Looked up from germline, CDR1 is LNHNV and CDR2 is YYDKDF (reference sequence). Trimming cost V 2 bases and J 5 bases, with 18 bases left between them. The CDR3 is CATSRHKLGAGETQYF. The CDR3 DNA reads as TGTGCCACCAGCAGACACAAGCTAGGGGCGGGGGAGACCCAGTACTTC.

The chain links TRBV28 to TRBJ2-1, with a tentative D call TRBD2 (6 bases). Trimming left V 3 bases short and J 11 bases short, with 11 bases between. The CDR3 loop spans 12 amino acids. In germline, CDR1 is MDHEN, CDR2 SYDVKM. CDR3 nucleotides: TGTGCCAGCAGTTTGCTGCGGGGCAAGCAGTTCTTC. It yields the protein CASSLLRGKQFF.

The chain joins TRBV2 to TRBJ2-3; 11 bases are shared with TRBD1. CDR1 and CDR2 from the germline V gene are SNHLY and FYNNEI. With V trimmed by 6 bases and J by 4 bases, 6 bases remained unmatched. There are 15 residues in the CDR3. The CDR3, as DNA: TGTGCCAGCAGCGTGGACAGGGGGCAAGCAGATACGCAGTATTTT. It yields the protein CASSVDRGQADTQYF.

The chain is built from TRBV5-6 and TRBJ1-1, with 8 bases lining up with TRBD1. Germline V gene lookup returns CDR1 SGHDT and CDR2 YYEEEE. The CDR3 is 13 residues long. V lost 2 bases to trimming and J lost 8 bases; unmatched junction nucleotides: 5. The CDR3 loop is CASSFMRQGEAFF. CDR3 DNA: TGTGCCAGCAGCTTCATGCGACAGGGGGAAGCTTTCTTT.

The chain's CDR3 is CASSLRGDSETQYF. Written as DNA, the CDR3 is TGCGCCAGCAGCTTAAGGGGCGACTCCGAGACCCAGTACTTC. The gene calls are TRBV5-1 and TRBJ2-5; possibly TRBD1 for D (5 bases). Germline-derived CDR1 and CDR2 are SGHRS and YFSETQ. The CDR3 contains 14 residues. The ends were cut back, 2 bases at V and 5 bases at J, with 13 bases in the middle.

The gene calls are TRBV4-3 and TRBJ2-3, with D perhaps matching TRBD1 (5 bases). Germline V gives CDR1 LGHNA, CDR2 YSLEER. This CDR3 comprises 14 residues. Trimming took 1 base from V and 5 from J, leaving 10 bases between them. CDR3 bases: TGCGCCAGCAGCCAAGGGCTGGGGCTAGATACGCAGTATTTT. Translation gives CASSQGLGLDTQYF.